Listed below are T cell receptor beta chains from one sample, sequenced in a study of blood T cell repertoires in COVID-19. Produced via immunoSEQ multiplex PCR; TCRdb's table is partial and in-frame only. The sample holds about 110,000 clones, just over 70% seen once. Sequenced material: peripheral blood. The receptors shown here come from a woman aged 40 to 50 with acute or convalescent COVID-19. Each CDR3 is given with its conserved first and last residue. The order of the fields is D gene, V gene, clone size, J gene, CDR3 protein, CDR3 DNA. A D gene is named only where the DNA matches it firmly. Clone size is not always given. Where it is, it says once, few, many or a class for expanded clones.

.	TRBV19	.	TRBJ2-3	CASSMVSGNTQYF	TGTGCCAGTAGTATGGTATCAGGGAATACGCAGTATTTT
TRBD1	TRBV19	.	TRBJ2-3	CASRWTGAGTDTQYF	TGTGCCAGTAGGTGGACAGGGGCGGGCACAGATACGCAGTATTTT
.	TRBV7-9	once	TRBJ2-7	CASSLPARDRNYEQYF	TGTGCCAGCAGCTTACCGGCGCGGGACAGAAACTACGAGCAGTACTTC
TRBD1	TRBV6-2/TRBV6-3	.	TRBJ2-1	CASNPGTGNYNEQFF	TGTGCCAGCAACCCCGGGACAGGTAACTACAATGAGCAGTTCTTC
TRBD2	TRBV28	.	TRBJ2-5	CASSPGTSQIKQETQYF	TGTGCCAGCAGCCCAGGGACTAGCCAAATAAAACAAGAGACCCAGTACTTC
.	TRBV7-9	.	TRBJ1-4	CASSSQKQGHEKLFF	TGTGCCAGCAGCTCCCAAAAACAGGGACATGAAAAACTGTTTTTT
TRBD2	TRBV10-3	.	TRBJ2-7	CAISESTGRGGFEQYF	TGTGCCATCAGTGAGTCGACAGGGCGGGGGGGCTTTGAGCAGTACTTC
.	TRBV19	few	TRBJ1-5	CASSLQGVYSNQPQHF	TGTGCCAGTAGCCTACAGGGTGTTTATAGCAATCAGCCCCAGCATTTT
TRBD1	TRBV6-6	.	TRBJ2-7	CASSFPGTGPSYEQYF	TGTGCCAGCAGTTTCCCCGGGACAGGGCCCTCCTACGAGCAGTACTTC
.	TRBV19	.	TRBJ1-2	CASTLRGQGGYGYTF	TGTGCCAGTACTCTCCGAGGGCAGGGAGGTTATGGCTACACCTTC
TRBD1	TRBV9	few	TRBJ1-2	CASSARDSYGYTF	TGTGCCAGCAGCGCCCGGGACAGCTATGGCTACACCTTC
TRBD1	TRBV7-2	.	TRBJ1-1	CASSPSDRAEAFF	TGTGCCAGCAGCCCTTCGGACAGGGCTGAAGCTTTCTTT
.	TRBV2	.	TRBJ2-7	CASIQESYEQYF	TGTGCCAGCATACAGGAGTCCTACGAGCAGTACTTC
TRBD1	TRBV6-2/TRBV6-3	.	TRBJ2-1	CASSYTGTAVSNEQFF	TGTGCCAGCAGTTATACCGGGACAGCGGTATCTAATGAGCAGTTCTTC
TRBD1	TRBV7-2	.	TRBJ1-2	CASSQQGSYGYTF	TGTGCCAGCAGCCAACAGGGGTCATATGGCTACACCTTC
.	TRBV6-5	.	TRBJ1-4	CASSYSIRTVNEKLFF	TGTGCCAGCAGTTACTCGATCCGGACAGTCAATGAAAAACTGTTTTTT
TRBD1	TRBV6-5	.	TRBJ1-2	CASTLLDRGSYGYTF	TGTGCCAGCACCCTTTTAGACAGGGGGTCCTATGGCTACACCTTC
TRBD1	TRBV11-2	.	TRBJ2-7	CASSRLGDRESYEQYF	TGTGCCAGCAGCCGCCTGGGGGACAGGGAGTCCTACGAGCAGTACTTC
TRBD2	TRBV7-2	.	TRBJ2-3	CASSLASGSDTQYF	TGTGCCAGCAGCTTGGCTAGCGGCTCAGATACGCAGTATTTT
TRBD2	TRBV3-1/TRBV3-2	medium-sized	TRBJ2-1	CASSQGAGEGEQFF	TGTGCCAGCAGCCAAGGAGCCGGGGAGGGTGAGCAGTTCTTC
.	TRBV4-3	.	TRBJ2-5	CASSQLFGGTGEETQYF	TGCGCCAGCAGCCAACTCTTTGGGGGGACTGGGGAAGAGACCCAGTACTTC
.	TRBV5-4	.	TRBJ2-1	CASSLDPSGVGSYNEQFF	TGTGCCAGCAGCTTGGATCCCTCCGGGGTAGGCTCCTACAATGAGCAGTTCTTC
.	TRBV7-2	.	TRBJ2-3	CASSQRSTDTQYF	TGTGCCAGCAGCCAGCGCTCCACAGATACGCAGTATTTT